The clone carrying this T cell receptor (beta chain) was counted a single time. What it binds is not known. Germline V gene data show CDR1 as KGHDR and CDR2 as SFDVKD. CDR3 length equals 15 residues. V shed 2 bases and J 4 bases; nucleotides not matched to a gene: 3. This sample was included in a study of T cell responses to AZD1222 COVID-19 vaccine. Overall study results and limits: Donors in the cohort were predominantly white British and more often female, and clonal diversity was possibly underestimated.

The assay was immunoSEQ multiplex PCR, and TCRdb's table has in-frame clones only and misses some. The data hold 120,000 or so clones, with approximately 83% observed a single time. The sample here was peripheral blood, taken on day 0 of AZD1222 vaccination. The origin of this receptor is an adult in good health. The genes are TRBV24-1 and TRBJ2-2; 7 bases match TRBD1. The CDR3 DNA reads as TGTGCCACCAGTGATTGGCAGGGGGTCACCGGGGAGCTGTTTTTT. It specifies CATSDWQGVTGELFF.